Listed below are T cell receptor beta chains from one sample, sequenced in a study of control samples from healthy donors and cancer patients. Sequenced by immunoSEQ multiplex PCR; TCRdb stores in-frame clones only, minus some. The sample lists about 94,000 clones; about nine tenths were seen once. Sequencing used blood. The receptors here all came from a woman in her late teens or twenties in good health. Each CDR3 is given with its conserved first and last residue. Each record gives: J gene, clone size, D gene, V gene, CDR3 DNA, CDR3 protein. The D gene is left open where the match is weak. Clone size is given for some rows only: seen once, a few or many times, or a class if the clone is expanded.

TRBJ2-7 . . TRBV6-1 TGTGCCAGCAGTGACACTGGGTTAACCTACGAGCAGTACTTC CASSDTGLTYEQYF
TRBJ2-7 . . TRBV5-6 TGTGCCAGCAGCTTCACAGGGACCGAGCAGTACTTC CASSFTGTEQYF
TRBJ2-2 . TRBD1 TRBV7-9 TGTGCCAGCAGCCCTCAGCCGGGACAGGGAACGAACACCGGGGAGCTGTTTTTT CASSPQPGQGTNTGELFF
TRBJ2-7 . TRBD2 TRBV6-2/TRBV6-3 TGTGCCAGCAGTCGCGTCGGGGGGACCTCCTACGAGCAGTACTTC CASSRVGGTSYEQYF
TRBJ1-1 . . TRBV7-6 TGTGCCAGCAGCCAAACCTCGTCCACAGGGACCACTGAAGCTTTCTTT CASSQTSSTGTTEAFF
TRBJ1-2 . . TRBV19 TGTGCCAGTAGTATCAGCACAGGGTCCCTCGATGGCTACACCTTC CASSISTGSLDGYTF
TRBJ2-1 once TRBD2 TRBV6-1 TGTGCCAGCAGTGTGACTGGGGCGGGGGGGTACAATGAGCAGTTCTTC CASSVTGAGGYNEQFF
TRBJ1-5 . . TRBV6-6 TGTGCCAGCAGTAGGGGGGGAAATCAGCCCCAGCATTTT CASSRGGNQPQHF
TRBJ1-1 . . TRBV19 TGTGCCAGTAGTTTGACGACAGGCGGCACTGAAGCTTTCTTT CASSLTTGGTEAFF
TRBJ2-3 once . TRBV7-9 TGTGCCAGCAGCTCCCTGGGCTCCCGTGAGAATACGCAGTATTTT CASSSLGSRENTQYF
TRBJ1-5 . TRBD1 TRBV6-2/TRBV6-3 TGTGCCAGCAGTCGGATGACAGGGACGTCGCGTCAGCCCCAGCATTTT CASSRMTGTSRQPQHF
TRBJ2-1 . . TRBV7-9 TGTGCCAGCAGCCCTATCCGACAGGTCGAGCAGTTCTTC CASSPIRQVEQFF
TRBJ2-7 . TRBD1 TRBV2 TGTGCCAGCACAACCGAGACAGGGGGATTCTACGAGCAGTACTTC CASTTETGGFYEQYF
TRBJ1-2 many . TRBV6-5 TGTGCCAGCACCCTACCCGGGGATGGCTACACCTTC CASTLPGDGYTF
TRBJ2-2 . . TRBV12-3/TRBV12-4 TGTGCCAGCAGTTTCGGCACCGGGGAGCTGTTTTTT CASSFGTGELFF
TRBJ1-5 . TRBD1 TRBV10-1 TGCGCCAGCAGTGCAGGGGGTTGGCAGCCCCAGCATTTT CASSAGGWQPQHF
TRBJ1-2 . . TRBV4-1 TGCGCCAGCAGCCAAGATCTTAAGGCAGCCGAAAACTATGGCTACACCTTC CASSQDLKAAENYGYTF
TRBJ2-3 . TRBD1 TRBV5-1 TGCGCCAGCAGTGGGACAGCAAGTCAGTATTTT CASSGTASQYF
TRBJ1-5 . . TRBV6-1 TGTGCCAGCAGTGACGGAGGGGGTAATTATCGCAATCAGCCCCAGCATTTT CASSDGGGNYRNQPQHF
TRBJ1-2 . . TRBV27 TGTGCCAGCAGTTTACGACCCGCCCCGGACTATGGCTACACCTTC CASSLRPAPDYGYTF
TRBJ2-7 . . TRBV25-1 TGTGCCAGCCGACGACCGGGCCCGACCTACGAGCAGTACTTC CASRRPGPTYEQYF
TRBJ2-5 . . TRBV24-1 TGTGCCACCAGTGGTCCCAGGACGGAAGAGACCCAGTACTTC CATSGPRTEETQYF
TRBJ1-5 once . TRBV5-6 TGTGCCAGCAGCTTAAGTGATAGCAATCAGCCCCAGCATTTT CASSLSDSNQPQHF
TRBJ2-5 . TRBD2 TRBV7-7 TGTGCCAGCAGCCTAGGAGTCGGGGAGGGGAGGACCCAGTACTTC CASSLGVGEGRTQYF
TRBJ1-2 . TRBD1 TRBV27 TGTGCCAGCAGTGGGGGACAGGGGGGCTTCTATGGCTACACCTTC CASSGGQGGFYGYTF
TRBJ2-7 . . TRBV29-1 TGCAGCGTTGAAGGCCTACCGGGACGGTCCTACGAGCAGTACTTC CSVEGLPGRSYEQYF
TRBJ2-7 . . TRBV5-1 TGCGCCAGCAGCTCGCAGGGGGGGGACGAGCAGTACTTC CASSSQGGDEQYF
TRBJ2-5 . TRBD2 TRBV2 TGTGCCAGCAGTCTTGGTTCCTCGACTAGCGGGGCTCAAGAGACCCAGTACTTC CASSLGSSTSGAQETQYF
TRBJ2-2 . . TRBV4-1 TGCGCCAGCAGCCAAGCTGCCGGTCAGGGAGCCACCGGGGAGCTGTTTTTT CASSQAAGQGATGELFF
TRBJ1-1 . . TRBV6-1 TGTGCCAGCAGTGAGACAGATCGTGAAGCTTTCTTT CASSETDREAFF
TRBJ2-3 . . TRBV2 TGTGCCAGCAAGGGGGGCGCGGGCACAGATACGCAGTATTTT CASKGGAGTDTQYF
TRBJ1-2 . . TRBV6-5 TGTGCCAGCAGTCCGTATGACGCTAACTATGGCTACACCTTC CASSPYDANYGYTF
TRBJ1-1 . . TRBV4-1 TGCGCCAGCTCCCGATCCACTGAAGCTTTCTTT CASSRSTEAFF
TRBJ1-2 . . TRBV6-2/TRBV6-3 TGTGCCAGCAGTTACTCGACTTATGGCTACACCTTC CASSYSTYGYTF
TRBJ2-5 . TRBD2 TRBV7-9 TGTGCCAGCAGCTATGGCGGGGGGCTACAAGAGACCCAGTACTTC CASSYGGGLQETQYF
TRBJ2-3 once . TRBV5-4 TGTGCCAGCAGCTTAATCACCGCAGATACGCAGTATTTT CASSLITADTQYF
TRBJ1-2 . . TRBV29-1 TGCAGCGTTGAAAGGGGGGCCTATGGCTACACCTTC CSVERGAYGYTF
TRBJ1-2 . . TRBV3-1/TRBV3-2 TGTGCCAGCAGCCAACGGGGGGGAAATGGCTACACCTTC CASSQRGGNGYTF
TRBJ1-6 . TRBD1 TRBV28 TGTGCCAGCACCCCCGGGACAGGCAGTGGTTCACTCCACTTT CASTPGTGSGSLHF
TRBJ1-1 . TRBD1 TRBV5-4 TGTGCCAGCAGCTTGGAACAGGGGAGGAACACTGAAGCTTTCTTT CASSLEQGRNTEAFF
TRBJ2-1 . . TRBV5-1 TGCGCCAGCAGCCTACGAGTCGTGGGGGCAGGGTCTGAGCAGTTCTTC CASSLRVVGAGSEQFF
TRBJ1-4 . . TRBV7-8 TGTGCCAGCAGCTTAGGGCGTGGGGATGACAAACTGTTTTTT CASSLGRGDDKLFF
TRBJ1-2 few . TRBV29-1 TGCAGCGAAAACAGCTTGGAGGACTATGGCTACACCTTC CSENSLEDYGYTF
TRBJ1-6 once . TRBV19 TGTGCCAGTAGTTTCGAGAGCTCCTATAATTCACCCCTCCACTTT CASSFESSYNSPLHF
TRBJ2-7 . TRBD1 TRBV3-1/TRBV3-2 TGTGCCAGCAGCGCACAGGGACAGGTCCCTACCTACGAGCAGTACTTC CASSAQGQVPTYEQYF
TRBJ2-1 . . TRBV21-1 TGTGCCAGCGAGACAGATGTTCCCCTAAACAATGAGCAGTTCTTC CASETDVPLNNEQFF
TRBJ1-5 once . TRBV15 TGTGCCACCAGCAGAGATCCTGACAGCGTATATAGCAATCAGCCCCAGCATTTT CATSRDPDSVYSNQPQHF
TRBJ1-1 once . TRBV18 TGTGCCAGCTCACCACCGGTTGGTGAGACTGAAGCTTTCTTT CASSPPVGETEAFF
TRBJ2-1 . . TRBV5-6 TGTGCCAGCAGCATCCCCCCCCACGAGATAAATGAGCAGTTCTTC CASSIPPHEINEQFF
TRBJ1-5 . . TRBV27 TGTGCCAGCAGTTCGCCACCAACCGGCGGGGAGCAGCATTTT CASSSPPTGGEQHF
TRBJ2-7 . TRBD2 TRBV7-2 TGTGCCAGCAGCTTGCCACTAGCGGGGTCCTACGAGCAGTACTTC CASSLPLAGSYEQYF
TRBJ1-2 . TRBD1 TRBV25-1 TGTGCCAGCAGTATTCCGGGACAGGGGATCTATGGCTACACCTTC CASSIPGQGIYGYTF
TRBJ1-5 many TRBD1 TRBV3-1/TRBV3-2 TGTGCCAGCAGCCAAGAAAGTTCAGGGGGAGGTCAGCCCCAGCATTTT CASSQESSGGGQPQHF
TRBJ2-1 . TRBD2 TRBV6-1 TGTGCCAGCAGTGAAAAGGCTAGCGGGGGGCAATTTAGCTCCTACAATGAGCAGTTCTTC CASSEKASGGQFSSYNEQFF